This TCR beta chain originates from a study of CD8 T cells in Susac syndrome. Per the germline V gene, CDR1 is MNHNS and CDR2 is SASEGT. V lost 6 bases, J lost 6 bases, and 11 bases lay in between. CDR3 size: 12 residues. When the RNA was reverse transcribed, random hexamers were used with an input of about 0.45 to 1 ug. Via MiXCR, TCRdb re-called the immunoSEQ multiplex PCR reads, giving one row per CDR3 protein. The sample comprises 100,000 to 150,000 distinct CDR3 sequences, roughly 96% of which are singletons, and around 0.12% rests with the top ten. The origin of this receptor is a human donor in good health. The chain recombines TRBV6-1 with TRBJ1-1, with D uncertain. Material: CD4+ T cells from PBMCs. The CDR3, as DNA: TGTGCCAGCAGCCAGGTGATGGCTGAAGCTTTCTTT. Amino acids: CASSQVMAEAFF.